This TCR beta chain came from a study of T cell responses to AZD1222 COVID-19 vaccine. Looked up from germline, CDR1 is LNHDA and CDR2 is SQIVND (reference sequence). V was cut by 6 bases and J by 7 bases, with 10 bases left in between. The CDR3 runs to 11 residues. TCRdb's table, derived via immunoSEQ multiplex PCR, lists solely in-frame clones and lacks some. Seen here are about 120,000 clones, 88% observed once, and the top ten hold about 5%. Concerning this clone: Antigen unknown.

General study results and limits: Most donors were white British and more were female, and clonal diversity was possibly underestimated.

The material sequenced was peripheral blood, taken on day 0 of AZD1222 vaccination. The sequence was obtained from an adult in good health. This chain joins TRBV19 and TRBJ2-7; maybe TRBD2 (5 bases). The DNA for the CDR3 is TGTGCCAGTAGCGAGGGCCCGGAGCAGTACTTC. This gives the protein CASSEGPEQYF.